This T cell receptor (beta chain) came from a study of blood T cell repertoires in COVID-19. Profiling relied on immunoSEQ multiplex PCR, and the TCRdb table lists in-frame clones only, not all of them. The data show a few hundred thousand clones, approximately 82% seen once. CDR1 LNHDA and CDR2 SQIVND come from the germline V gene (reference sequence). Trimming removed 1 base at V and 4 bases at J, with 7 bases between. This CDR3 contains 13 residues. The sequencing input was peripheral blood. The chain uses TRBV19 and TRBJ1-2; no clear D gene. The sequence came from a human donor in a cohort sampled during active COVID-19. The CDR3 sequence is CASSIVGSYGYTF. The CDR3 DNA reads TGTGCCAGTAGTATAGTTGGCAGCTATGGCTACACCTTC.